This is a list of T cell receptor beta chains from one sample in a study of T cells after posttransplantation cyclophosphamide. The method was immunoSEQ multiplex PCR; TCRdb's version includes in-frame clones alone and lacks a portion of them. Of more than 15,000 clones listed, around 90% are singletons. The specimen comprised PBMCs, sampled after an allogeneic stem cell transplant with a calcineurin inhibitor and methotrexate. These TCRs come from a male patient aged 50 to 59 who received an allogeneic stem cell transplant from an unrelated donor, was CMV-positive, and had chronic GVHD only. The graft donor may have given rise to some T cells. Both conserved end residues are trimmed from each CDR3. The order of the fields is V gene, CDR3 protein.

v_call: TRBV5-1
cdr3_aa: ASSLGDSNNSPLH

v_call: TRBV6-6
cdr3_aa: ASSYSGEVTGELF

v_call: TRBV11-3
cdr3_aa: ASSSDWGGVLYEQY

v_call: TRBV5-6
cdr3_aa: ASSFRGGGNEQF

v_call: TRBV9
cdr3_aa: ASSVAGEGSYEQY

v_call: TRBV11-2
cdr3_aa: ASSLDGGSSYEQY

v_call: TRBV6-5
cdr3_aa: ASTRGTVYGYT

v_call: TRBV4-1
cdr3_aa: ASSPGQGGTEAF

v_call: TRBV4-1
cdr3_aa: ASSRRQGARDTEAF

v_call: TRBV7-9
cdr3_aa: ASSPSGQGENNEQF

v_call: TRBV9
cdr3_aa: ASSTRTGPSYGYT

v_call: TRBV29-1
cdr3_aa: SAAGQGIADTQY

v_call: TRBV5-1
cdr3_aa: ASSSVGGLYEKLF

v_call: TRBV21-1
cdr3_aa: ASSPPIPDREETQY

v_call: TRBV5-1
cdr3_aa: ASSLGRDAFQETQY

v_call: TRBV6-5
cdr3_aa: ASRGEGWADTQY

v_call: TRBV12-5
cdr3_aa: ASGSSGSNQPQH

v_call: TRBV2
cdr3_aa: ASNNRDSGNTIY

v_call: TRBV7-8
cdr3_aa: ASSPYSGTSGSGEQY

v_call: TRBV7-9
cdr3_aa: ASSLRQGDNEKLF

v_call: TRBV4-3
cdr3_aa: ASSQGTASYEQY

v_call: TRBV4-3
cdr3_aa: ASSQDGDRGQPQH

v_call: TRBV19
cdr3_aa: ASSMGGAGHTDTQY

v_call: TRBV2
cdr3_aa: ASSDPGEGWKNIQY

v_call: TRBV7-9
cdr3_aa: ASSPRLAGGPNTGELF

v_call: TRBV9
cdr3_aa: ASSVSGGTDTQY

v_call: TRBV4-2
cdr3_aa: ASSVNIGTDTQY

v_call: TRBV6-1
cdr3_aa: ASSEFEAMNTEAF

v_call: TRBV5-6
cdr3_aa: ASTTDRADLWTGELF

v_call: TRBV11-3
cdr3_aa: ASSSRGGEETQY

v_call: TRBV10-3
cdr3_aa: AISEQGNYGYT

v_call: TRBV4-1
cdr3_aa: ASSPSGGTSGGGGKETQY

v_call: TRBV10-3
cdr3_aa: AIKDSLDEKLF

v_call: TRBV2
cdr3_aa: ASSETRLSPLH

v_call: TRBV6-1
cdr3_aa: ASMGGSLSPLH

v_call: TRBV7-9
cdr3_aa: ASSFGQEGQPQH

v_call: TRBV18
cdr3_aa: ASSPIQDEQF

v_call: TRBV7-8
cdr3_aa: ASSLKTGSRSYEQY

v_call: TRBV5-1
cdr3_aa: ASSLGVSGANVLT

v_call: TRBV11-3
cdr3_aa: ASSAAGGSYEQY

v_call: TRBV7-2
cdr3_aa: ASSFGETQY

v_call: TRBV5-1
cdr3_aa: ASSISGGGDQY

v_call: TRBV5-1
cdr3_aa: ASSFLAGTNTGELF

v_call: TRBV7-9
cdr3_aa: ASIRSSNEQF

v_call: TRBV5-4
cdr3_aa: ASSPETGVGNSPLH

v_call: TRBV28
cdr3_aa: ASKGAGGPIYEQY

v_call: TRBV2
cdr3_aa: ASSVGRGYEQY

v_call: TRBV6-5
cdr3_aa: ASRKGGATYEQY

v_call: TRBV7-2
cdr3_aa: ASSRQGNSPLH

v_call: TRBV7-6
cdr3_aa: ASSSSTGTGDTQY

v_call: TRBV19
cdr3_aa: ASSIPGVGNTIY

v_call: TRBV27
cdr3_aa: ASSLARYTEAF

v_call: TRBV28
cdr3_aa: ASSLAGQGSDEKLF